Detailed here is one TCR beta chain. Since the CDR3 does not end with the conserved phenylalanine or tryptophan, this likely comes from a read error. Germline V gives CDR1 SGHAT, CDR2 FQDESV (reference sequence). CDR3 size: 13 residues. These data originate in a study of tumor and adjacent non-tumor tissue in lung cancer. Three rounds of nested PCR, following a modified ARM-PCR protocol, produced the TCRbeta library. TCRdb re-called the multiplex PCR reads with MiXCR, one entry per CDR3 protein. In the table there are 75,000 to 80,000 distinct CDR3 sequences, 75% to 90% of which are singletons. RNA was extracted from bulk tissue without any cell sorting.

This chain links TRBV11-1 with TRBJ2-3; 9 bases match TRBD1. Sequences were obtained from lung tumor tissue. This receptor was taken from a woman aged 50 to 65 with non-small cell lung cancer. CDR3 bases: TGTGCCTGCAGAGGGACAGGGATGGGTACGCAGTATTTA. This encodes CACRGTGMGTQYL.